Sequencing of this TCR beta chain was carried out in a study of control samples from healthy donors and cancer patients (dated by TCRdb to about 2020). Note on this clone: Its target antigen remains unknown. Base quality data are lacking; no much larger clone is found one base away.

Trimming at the junction amounts to 3 bases on V and 0 bases on J, and the germline ends lie 6 bases apart. The CDR3 holds 14 amino acids from the cysteine to the phenylalanine. Only the CDR3 part of the read is kept: 42 bases, read in frame from the first base. The CDR1 and CDR2 encoded by the germline V gene are SGHVS and FQNEAQ. Receptor amplification or capture employed the immunoSEQ multiplex PCR assay. TCRdb carries this immuneACCESS record with in-frame sequences only. Its versions omit some clonotypes, under half of them owing to an unresolved V gene in the studies checked, with the rest unexplained. This sample is represented by some 120,000 clones; about nine tenths of them were singletons. Of the sample, over 2% is held by the ten largest clones.

This TCR derives from a man aged 18 to 30 in good health. The rearranged segments are TRBV7-8 and TRBJ2-1; the D gene is not confidently resolved. Sequenced material: blood. The DNA is TGTGCCAGCAGCTTTAGAGTCTCCTACAATGAGCAGTTCTTC. Translation gives CASSFRVSYNEQFF.